This T cell receptor (beta chain) was captured by sequencing in a study of blood T cell repertoires in COVID-19. Study in general: There were acute and convalescent COVID-19 samples, and they came from the United States, Italy and Spain. T cells, B-cell-depleted T cells, or PBMCs provided the cDNA or gDNA that served as material.

Assay: immunoSEQ multiplex PCR; the TCRdb copy retains only in-frame clones and omits some. The sample yields around 290,000 clones, 75% to 90% seen once. Patients at the Seattle site were enrolled during active infection and followed longitudinally. The CDR3 is made up of 15 amino acids. V lost 1 base to trimming and J lost 0 bases, with 10 bases between them. Germline CDR1 and CDR2: LGHNA and YNFKEQ. Material for sequencing was peripheral blood. This receptor was taken from a woman in her seventies with COVID-19, enrolled during active disease. This chain connects TRBV4-2 to TRBJ2-7; the D gene is possibly TRBD1 (5 bases). The CDR3 nucleotides read TGTGCCAGCAGCCAAGGGACACTAAGCTCCTACGAGCAGTACTTC. Translating gives CASSQGTLSSYEQYF.